This T cell receptor (beta chain) was recovered during a study of T cells in Graves' hyperthyroidism and ophthalmopathy (dated by TCRdb to the late 2010s). The study in broad terms: Peripheral blood samples were taken at the time of initial diagnosis, prior to any treatment. Prospective prediction of ophthalmopathy was tested in an independent validation cohort consisting of 18 to 20 hyperthyroidism patients and around 17 patients who later progressed to ophthalmopathy. The paper reports TCR Vbeta CDR3 sequencing of approximately 140 peripheral blood samples: around 45 ophthalmopathy, under 85 hyperthyroidism and 17 progressor patients. Once sampling was done, hyperthyroidism patients were given methimazole at a starting dose of 30 mg daily, whereas ophthalmopathy patients were given high-dose intravenous methylprednisolone. The 95 to 100 discovery patients were divided at random into training and test sets in a 7:3 ratio. To identify TCR V-J signatures that set the groups apart, the researchers used a discovery cohort of 90 to 100 patients, made up of about 44 with Graves' ophthalmopathy and about 60 with stable Graves' hyperthyroidism. Thyroid tissue and blood T-cell repertoires from about six Graves' hyperthyroidism patients were also compared in the study.

A distance of 5 bases separates the germline ends of V and J, which lose 3 bases and 8 bases respectively. The CDR3, from cysteine to phenylalanine, totals 11 residues. Kept here is only the CDR3 DNA, which spans 33 bases and is read in frame from base 1. This clonotype was recorded many times. Its target antigen remains unknown. Per-nucleotide qualities are absent, and no much larger clonotype sits a single base away. Hyperthyroidism patients were aged 18 to 65 years and newly diagnosed, with disease duration of less than 2 months. Any patient with an uncontrolled infection, another autoimmune disease, pregnancy or lactation was excluded. Diagnoses were established on the basis of clinical symptoms, serum thyroxine and TRAb, thyroid ultrasound, and orbital computed tomography. For progressor patients, blood was drawn at the first diagnosis of hyperthyroidism, before any ophthalmopathy symptoms had appeared. PBMCs were separated from under 12 ml of fresh peripheral blood using Ficoll-Paque density gradient centrifugation. Patients classed as progressors first received a Graves' hyperthyroidism diagnosis and then went on to develop ophthalmopathy during follow-up. Total RNA was extracted with Trizol reagent, and quality was checked on an Agilent 2100 Bioanalyzer.

TCR beta CDR3 regions were amplified from RNA transcripts. The first round of RT-PCR for the TCR CDR3 was performed with the HTBI primer set and the Qiagen OneStep RT-PCR kit. Libraries were constructed in a second round of multiplex PCR, after which size selection and purification were carried out. Libraries were sequenced paired-end with 100 bp reads on an Illumina HiSeq2000. The paper's processing steps were these. SOAPnuke was used to process the raw data, removing reads that contained adapters or uncalled bases, had a mean Phred below 15, or lacked an exact match to the constant primer or identifier. High-quality paired reads were merged with COPE v1.2.5, and unique nucleotide sequences were defined as clonotypes. MiTCR v1.1 was used to align the clonotypes against IMGT TRBV, TRBD and TRBJ reference segments. Analysis was restricted to V-J combinations with a frequency above 0.0001, which covered 99.2% of repertoires. A TCS score was defined as the ratio between F50 (clonal expansion) and ExV (chaos), using BLOSUM62-based TCRdist between CDR3 peptides within each V-J. Welch's t-statistics and random forest reduced roughly 540 V-J features to 13, which were used in a naive Bayes classifier (R e1071). Through fastp at Q25 and MiXCR, TCRdb rebuilt clones from the public reads, retaining in-frame beta chains. Records with the same CDR3 protein are collapsed into one entry carrying the most frequent genes and DNA. TCRdb's processing, not the authors' own work, is the source of the V and J calls. The sample table shows around 300,000 distinct CDR3 sequences, and around 25% are seen once. The ten largest clones add up to around 28% of the sample.

Beyond this particular receptor, the publication reports: In validation, the model predicted progression to ophthalmopathy a median of 6.5 months before onset, with approximately 68% sensitivity and roughly 79% specificity. Most expanded thyroid clonotypes (frequency above 0.001) were also found in blood, which suggests that blood repertoires may mirror thyroid immune responses. Sample size was not statistically predetermined, and blinding of investigators to group allocation was not performed. A 13 V-J signature model separated ophthalmopathy from stable hyperthyroidism, with around 90% sensitivity and 81.08% specificity in cross-validation and 80%/75% in testing.

Sequenced: blood. This sequence uses TRBV12-3 or TRBV12-4 and TRBJ1-3, with the D gene call left open. The receptor was isolated from a man aged 40-49 years with Graves' hyperthyroidism that later progressed to Graves' ophthalmopathy. The bases are TGTGCCAGCAGTTTTTACTACACCATATATTTT. The translation is CASSFYYTIYF.